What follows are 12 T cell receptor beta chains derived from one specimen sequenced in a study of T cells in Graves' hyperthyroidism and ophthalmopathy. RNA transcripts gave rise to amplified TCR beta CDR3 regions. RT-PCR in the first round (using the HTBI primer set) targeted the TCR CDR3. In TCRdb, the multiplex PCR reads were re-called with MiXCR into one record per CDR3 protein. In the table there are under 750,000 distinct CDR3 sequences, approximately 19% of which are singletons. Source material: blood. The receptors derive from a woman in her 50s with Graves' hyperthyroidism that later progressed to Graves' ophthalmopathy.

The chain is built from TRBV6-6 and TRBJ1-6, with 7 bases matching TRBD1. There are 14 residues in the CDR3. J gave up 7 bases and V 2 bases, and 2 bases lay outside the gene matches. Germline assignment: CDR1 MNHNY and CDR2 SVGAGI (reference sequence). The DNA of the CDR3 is TGTGCCAGCAGTTACGGACAGGAGAATTCACCCCTCCACTTT. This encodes CASSYGQENSPLHF.

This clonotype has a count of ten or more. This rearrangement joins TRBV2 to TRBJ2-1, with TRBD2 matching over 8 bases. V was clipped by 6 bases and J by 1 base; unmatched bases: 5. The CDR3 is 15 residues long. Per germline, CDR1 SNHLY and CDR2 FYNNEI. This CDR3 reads CASSFAGGSYNEQFF. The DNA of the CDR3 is TGTGCCAGCAGCTTTGCGGGGGGTTCCTACAATGAGCAGTTCTTC.

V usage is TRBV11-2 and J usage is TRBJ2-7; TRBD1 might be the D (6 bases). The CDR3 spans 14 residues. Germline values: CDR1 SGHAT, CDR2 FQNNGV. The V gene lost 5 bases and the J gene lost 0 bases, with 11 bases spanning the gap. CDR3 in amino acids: CASSPGTLSYEQYF. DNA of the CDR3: TGTGCCAGCAGCCCCGGGACACTCTCCTACGAGCAGTACTTC.

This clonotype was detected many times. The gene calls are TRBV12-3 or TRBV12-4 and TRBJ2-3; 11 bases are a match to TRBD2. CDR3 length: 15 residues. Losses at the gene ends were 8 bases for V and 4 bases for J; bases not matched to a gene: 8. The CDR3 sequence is CASRPGLAVSDTQYF. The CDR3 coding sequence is TGTGCCAGCCGGCCGGGACTAGCGGTATCAGATACGCAGTATTTT.

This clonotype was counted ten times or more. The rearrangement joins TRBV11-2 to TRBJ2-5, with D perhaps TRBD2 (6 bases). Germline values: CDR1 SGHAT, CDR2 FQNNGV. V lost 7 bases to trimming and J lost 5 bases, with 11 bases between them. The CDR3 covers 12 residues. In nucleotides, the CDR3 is TGTGCCAGCACTGCGGAGGGGGAGACCCAGTACTTC. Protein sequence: CASTAEGETQYF.

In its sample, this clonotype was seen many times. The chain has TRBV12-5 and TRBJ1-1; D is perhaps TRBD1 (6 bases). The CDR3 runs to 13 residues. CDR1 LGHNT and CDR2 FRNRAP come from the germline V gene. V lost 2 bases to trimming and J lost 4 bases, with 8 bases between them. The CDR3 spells CASGLKTGTEAFF. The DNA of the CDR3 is TGTGCTAGTGGTTTGAAGACAGGCACTGAAGCTTTCTTT.

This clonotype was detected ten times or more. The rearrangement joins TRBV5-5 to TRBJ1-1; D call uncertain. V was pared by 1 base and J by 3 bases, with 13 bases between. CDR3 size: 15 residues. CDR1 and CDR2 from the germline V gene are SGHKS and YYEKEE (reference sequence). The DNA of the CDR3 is TGTGCCAGCAGCTTGCGGCGGAGGGCGGACACTGAAGCTTTCTTT. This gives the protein CASSLRRRADTEAFF.

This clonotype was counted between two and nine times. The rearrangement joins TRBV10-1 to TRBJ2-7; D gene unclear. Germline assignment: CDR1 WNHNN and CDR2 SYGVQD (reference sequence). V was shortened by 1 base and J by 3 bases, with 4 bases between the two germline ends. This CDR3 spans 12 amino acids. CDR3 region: CASSEYGYEQYF. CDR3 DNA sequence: TGCGCCAGCAGTGAGTACGGCTACGAGCAGTACTTC.

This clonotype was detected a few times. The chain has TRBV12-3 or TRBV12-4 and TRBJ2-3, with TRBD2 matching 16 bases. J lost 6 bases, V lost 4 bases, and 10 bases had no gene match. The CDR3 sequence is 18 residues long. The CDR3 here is CASSSGTSGGGVGDTQYF. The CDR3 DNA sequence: TGTGCCAGCAGTTCCGGGACTAGCGGGGGGGGGGTAGGTGATACGCAGTATTTT.

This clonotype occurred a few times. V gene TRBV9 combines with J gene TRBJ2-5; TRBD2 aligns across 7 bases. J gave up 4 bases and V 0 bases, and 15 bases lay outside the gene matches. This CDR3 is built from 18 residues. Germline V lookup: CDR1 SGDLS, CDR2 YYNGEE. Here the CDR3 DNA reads TGTGCCAGCAGCGTAGCGTCCCGGGGGGTCGGGGGTTCAGAGACCCAGTACTTC. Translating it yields CASSVASRGVGGSETQYF.

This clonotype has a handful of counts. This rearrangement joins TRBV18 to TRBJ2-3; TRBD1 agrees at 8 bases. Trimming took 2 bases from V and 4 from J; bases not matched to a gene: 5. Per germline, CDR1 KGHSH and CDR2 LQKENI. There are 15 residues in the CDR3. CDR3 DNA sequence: TGTGCCAGCTCACCAATGGGACAGGACGCAGATACGCAGTATTTT. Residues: CASSPMGQDADTQYF.

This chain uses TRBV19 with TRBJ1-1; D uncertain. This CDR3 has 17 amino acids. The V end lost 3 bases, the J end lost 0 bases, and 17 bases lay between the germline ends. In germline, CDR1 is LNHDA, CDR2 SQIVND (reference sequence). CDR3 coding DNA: TGTGCCAGTAGTATTGGGTTGAAAAAAGGGATGAACACTGAAGCTTTCTTT. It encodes CASSIGLKKGMNTEAFF.